These 21 T cell receptor beta chains originate from one sample sequenced in a study of radiation and T cells in renal cell carcinoma. Sequenced by immunoSEQ multiplex PCR; TCRdb stores in-frame clones only, minus some. The sample has about 130,000 clones; roughly four fifths are singletons. The time point is: blood 2 weeks post-SBRT. The treatment was: 15 Gy SBRT to primary tumor, nephrectomy 4 weeks later. The material was blood, obtained from a patient whose treatment included radiotherapy and nephrectomy. All receptors come from a man aged 50-59 years with renal cell carcinoma.

The chain employs TRBV9 and TRBJ2-7; D may be TRBD1 or TRBD2 (6 bases each). CDR1 SGDLS and CDR2 YYNGEE come from the germline V gene. The germline V and J ends were trimmed by 0 bases and 6 bases, with 10 bases remaining between them. The CDR3 length is 13 residues. This CDR3 reads CASSVEGGGEQYF. For the CDR3, the DNA is TGTGCCAGCAGCGTAGAGGGGGGCGGCGAGCAGTACTTC.

The chain uses TRBV29-1 and TRBJ2-1; D uncertain. Germline values: CDR1 SQVTM, CDR2 ANQGSEA. Trimming cost V 7 bases and J 7 bases, with 8 bases left between them. The CDR3 consists of 10 residues. CDR3 in DNA: TGCAGCGCGGGCGCGAATGAGCAGTTCTTC. Translating gives CSAGANEQFF.

The genes are TRBV12-5 and TRBJ2-5, with 7 positions matching TRBD1. The J segment lost 4 bases and the V segment lost 9 bases, leaving 11 bases of the junction unmatched. This CDR3 has 14 residues. Germline V gives CDR1 LGHNT, CDR2 FRNRAP. CDR3 region: CASSQTGYGETQYF. The CDR3 coding sequence is TGTGCTAGCTCTCAGACAGGGTATGGAGAGACCCAGTACTTC.

J is TRBJ1-2 and V is TRBV6-6; 8 bases fit TRBD1. The CDR3 contains 15 residues. The germline V gene encodes CDR1 MNHNY and CDR2 SVGAGI (reference sequence). V lost 6 bases to trimming and J lost 0 bases; unmatched junction nucleotides: 6. The CDR3 loop reads CASRGTGFSNYGYTF. The CDR3 region has the DNA TGTGCCAGCAGAGGGACAGGATTCTCTAACTATGGCTACACCTTC.

J is TRBJ2-7 and V is TRBV11-2; D might be TRBD2 (5 bases). The ends were cut back, 4 bases at V and 3 bases at J, with 13 bases in the middle. The CDR3 length is 14 residues. Germline CDR1 is SGHAT and CDR2 is FQNNGV. The CDR3 loop is CASSYTLRGYEQYF. The CDR3, as DNA: TGTGCCAGCAGCTATACCCTACGGGGCTACGAGCAGTACTTC.

This sequence joins TRBV6-4 and TRBJ2-7, with TRBD2 matching over 7 bases. Germline CDR1 is MRHNA and CDR2 is SNTAGT. V was clipped by 2 bases and J by 2 bases; unmatched bases: 15. This CDR3 has 18 amino acids. CDR3 sequence (DNA): TGTGCCAGCAGTGACGAATCCTATAGGCGGGGGTCCACCTACGAGCAGTACTTC. This encodes CASSDESYRRGSTYEQYF.

The J gene is TRBJ2-7, the V gene TRBV18, with D uncertain. Germline-derived CDR1 and CDR2 are KGHSH and LQKENI. The CDR3 covers 14 residues. V shed 0 bases and J shed 2 bases, with 8 bases lying between them. This chain's CDR3 is CASSPPVDPYEQYF. The CDR3 nucleotides read TGTGCCAGCTCACCACCGGTGGATCCCTACGAGCAGTACTTC.

The chain employs TRBV4-2 and TRBJ2-4; no clear D gene. V was shortened by 3 bases and J by 7 bases, with 13 bases between the two germline ends. Germline loops: CDR1 LGHNA, CDR2 YNFKEQ. CDR3 length: 14 residues. CDR3: CASSQGGGSNIQYF. Written as DNA, the CDR3 is TGTGCCAGCAGCCAGGGTGGTGGGTCGAACATTCAGTACTTC.

This clone was found a few times. The genes are TRBV2 and TRBJ2-5, with D tentatively TRBD2 (6 bases). The CDR3 consists of 13 residues. V lost 3 bases and J 4 bases, leaving 9 bases between the germline ends. CDR1 and CDR2 from the germline V gene are SNHLY and FYNNEI. DNA of the CDR3: TGTGCCAGCAGTGAGTCGGGGGTAGAGACCCAGTACTTC. Translation: CASSESGVETQYF.

The J gene is TRBJ1-1, the V gene TRBV5-1; 8 nucleotides agree with TRBD1. The CDR3 has 14 amino acids. Unmatched junction bases numbered 9, after V lost 3 bases and J lost 8 bases. In germline, CDR1 is SGHRS, CDR2 YFSETQ. The CDR3 coding sequence is TGCGCCAGCAGCTGGACGGGACAGGTGAGAGAAGCTTTCTTT. Its translation is CASSWTGQVREAFF.

The gene calls are TRBV29-1 and TRBJ2-1, with D tentatively TRBD1 or TRBD2 (6 bases each). The CDR3 is 12 residues long. The germline V gene has CDR1 SQVTM and CDR2 ANQGSEA. V dropped 4 bases and J dropped 4 bases, with 8 bases sitting between them. The CDR3 loop reads CSVVGGYNEQFF. As DNA, the CDR3 is TGCAGCGTTGTAGGGGGGTACAATGAGCAGTTCTTC.

J is TRBJ2-7 and V is TRBV5-1; TRBD2 agrees at 8 bases. The ends lost 5 bases at V and 1 base at J; junction bases unmatched: 5. The germline CDR1 and CDR2 sequences are SGHRS and YFSETQ. CDR3 length equals 14 residues. DNA for the CDR3: TGCGCCAGCAGGGACGCTAGCGGGTCCTACGAGCAGTACTTC. Amino acids: CASRDASGSYEQYF.

The table lists this clone with a few counts. The chain uses TRBV5-4 and TRBJ2-3; 11 bases align to TRBD2. The length of the CDR3 is 14 residues. Unmatched junction bases numbered 9, after V lost 1 base and J lost 14 bases. Per germline, CDR1 SGHNT and CDR2 YYREEE (reference sequence). The CDR3 spells CASSLFPSGGRVYF. CDR3 sequence (DNA): TGTGCCAGCAGCTTGTTTCCTAGCGGGGGGAGGGTGTATTTT.

The chain has TRBV10-3 and TRBJ1-4; 10 bases agree with TRBD1. The germline V gene has CDR1 ENHRY and CDR2 SYGVKD. Trimming took 5 bases from V and 2 from J; bases not matched to a gene: 2. The CDR3 extends over 15 amino acids. CDR3 loop: CAISWTGGTNEKLFF. Here the CDR3 DNA reads TGTGCCATCAGTTGGACAGGGGGGACTAATGAAAAACTGTTTTTT.

The V call is TRBV7-2, the J call TRBJ2-1; either TRBD1 or TRBD2 may supply D (5 bases each). Germline V gives CDR1 SGHTA, CDR2 FQGNSA. V lost 4 bases and J 12 bases, leaving 19 bases between the germline ends. The CDR3 covers 14 residues. The CDR3 sequence: CASSSQAPGTLQFF. CDR3 in DNA: TGTGCCAGCAGCTCACAGGCGCCGGGGACGCTGCAGTTCTTC.

The chain employs TRBV30 and TRBJ2-7; D not certain. The CDR3 is 15 residues long. The ends were cut back, 2 bases at V and 6 bases at J, with 20 bases in the middle. Germline CDR1 GTSNPN, CDR2 SVGIG (reference sequence). The CDR3, as DNA: TGTGCCTGGAGTTTGACGACTTCCCTCGGTTTCGAGCAGTACTTC. This codes for CAWSLTTSLGFEQYF.

This clone has a single count. J is TRBJ2-1 and V is TRBV27; TRBD2 matches 7 bases. Trimming removed 3 bases from V and 8 bases from J; junction bases left unmatched: 16. Germline values: CDR1 MNHEY, CDR2 SMNVEV (reference sequence). CDR3 length equals 17 residues. For the CDR3, the DNA is TGTGCCAGCAGTTTTCGGCTAGCGGTTAAGGCCGGGCATGAGCAGTTCTTC. It translates to CASSFRLAVKAGHEQFF.

J is TRBJ1-1 and V is TRBV6-1; 8 nucleotides agree with TRBD1. The junction had 1 base not matched to a gene; V was cut back by 6 bases and J by 1 base. This CDR3 is 13 amino acids long. Germline loops: CDR1 MNHNS, CDR2 SASEGT. The CDR3 region has the DNA TGTGCCAGCAGGGGACAGGAGAACACTGAAGCTTTCTTT. Its protein is CASRGQENTEAFF.

The rearrangement joins TRBV2 to TRBJ2-6; 9 bases match TRBD1. The CDR3 spans 16 residues. CDR1 is SNHLY and CDR2 is FYNNEI in the germline V gene. Germline trimming cut 7 bases from V and 0 bases from J; bases unmatched to any gene: 4. The CDR3 loop is CASNADRGSGANVLTF. CDR3 sequence (DNA): TGTGCCAGCAACGCGGACAGGGGCTCTGGGGCCAACGTCCTGACTTTC.

V and J are TRBV19 and TRBJ2-2; the match to TRBD1 covers 9 bases. With 8 bases clipped from V and 2 bases from J, the junction kept 3 bases outside the gene matches. Germline CDR1 reads LNHDA; CDR2 reads SQIVND (reference sequence). This CDR3 contains 14 residues. CDR3 nucleotide sequence: TGTGCCAGTGTGGGACAGGGAAACACCGGGGAGCTGTTTTTT. Encoded protein: CASVGQGNTGELFF.

This rearrangement joins TRBV18 to TRBJ1-3; 7 nucleotides match TRBD1. Germline V lookup: CDR1 KGHSH, CDR2 LQKENI. The CDR3 runs to 14 residues. Trimming cost V 2 bases and J 2 bases; bases outside gene matches: 0. The DNA for the CDR3 is TGTGCCAGCTCACCAGGGACAGCTGGAAACACCATATATTTT. It translates to CASSPGTAGNTIYF.